This T cell receptor beta chain comes out of a study of T cell repertoires in ileal Crohn's disease. The ends were cut back, 0 bases at V and 6 bases at J, with 11 bases in the middle. The germline CDR1 and CDR2 sequences are MGHRA and YSYEKL. CDR3 length: 15 amino acids. This clone has only a few counts. Produced via immunoSEQ multiplex PCR; TCRdb's table is partial and in-frame only. The sample yields 6,500 to 9,500 clones, approximately 82% seen once. The specimen sequenced was ileal tissue. This chain connects TRBV4-1 to TRBJ1-4; D perhaps matches TRBD1 (6 bases). This clonotype originated in an adult with Crohn's disease. CDR3 residues: CASSQDWPGDEKLFF. DNA for the CDR3: TGCGCCAGCAGCCAAGATTGGCCAGGGGATGAAAAACTGTTTTTT.